In its sample, the clone carrying this T cell receptor beta chain was seen a few times. No antigen is known for it. Germline loops: CDR1 MDHEN, CDR2 SYDVKM. The CDR3 has 14 amino acids. V trimming: 5 bases; J trimming: 15 bases; junction bases outside the gene matches: 11. The source of the sample is a study of T-cell reconstitution after alpha-beta-depleted transplantation in children. Study-wide points: Surviving recipient T cells and thymic progenitors accounted for the high day-60 TCRbeta diversity observed in some patients. Hyperexpanded clones declined; after one year, newly produced T cells mostly supplied diversity. Roughly two months post-transplant, alpha-beta T cells reportedly originated from several hundred graft clones that had expanded.

TCRbeta library construction was performed incorporating unique molecular identifiers. One entry per CDR3 protein, called by TCRdb with MiXCR from the PCR reads. The sample has about 500,000 distinct CDR3 sequences; more than 9.5% are singletons. This chain joins TRBV28 and TRBJ2-1; TRBD2 aligns across 12 bases. The material was PBMCs, mostly from graft donor cells, obtained 180 days after TCRalphabeta/CD19-depleted stem cell transplant. This receptor was obtained from a female patient aged 2-9 years who had a stem cell transplant for aplastic anemia, so the T cells may come from the graft donor. Written as DNA, the CDR3 is TGTGCCAGCAGTCCACGGACTAGCGGGATGTTTATGTTCTTC. This sequence encodes CASSPRTSGMFMFF. The whole variable domain, remainder taken from reference TRBV28 and TRBJ2-1, is DVKVTQSSRYLVKRTGEKVFLECVQDMDHENMFWYRQDPGLGLRLIYFSYDVKMKEKGDIPEGYSVSREKKERFSLILESASTNQTSMYLCASSPRTSGMFMFFGPGTRLTVL.